In its sample, the clone carrying this T cell receptor beta chain was seen a few times. What it binds is unknown. The source of the sample is a study of CD8+CD57+ T cells in acquired aplastic anemia. Study overall: The study obtained an average of about 3.4 ug of DNA from sorted CD4+ and CD8+ cells. Study-wide results and limits: Patients were compared with controls for CD8+ Simpson's diversity, and no significant difference emerged. Overlap between patients and controls comprised twenty-nine CD8+ CDR3 sequences.

CD8+CD57+ cell expansion, shown by flow cytometry, had occurred in the patients selected for sequencing. Every patient had severe acquired aplastic anemia. The CDR3 is 13 amino acids. The V gene lost 4 bases and the J gene lost 1 base, with 7 bases spanning the gap. Germline CDR1 and CDR2: LNHDA and SQIVND (reference sequence). Genomic DNA acted as the template from which TCR beta VDJ combination and CDR3 sequence profiling were carried out. In TCRdb, the reads were re-called with MiXCR into one record per CDR3 protein. In the table there are 450,000 to 600,000 distinct CDR3 sequences, more than 25% of which are singletons.

Input material: sorted CD4+, CD8+, or CD8+CD57+ T cells (not recorded which) from PBMCs. The receptor's source is a human donor with aplastic anemia. V gene TRBV19 combines with J gene TRBJ1-1, with D perhaps matching TRBD1 (5 bases). The CDR3 DNA follows: TGTGCCAGTAGTAATGGGGCGAACACTGAAGCTTTCTTT. Translating it yields CASSNGANTEAFF.